A single sample is the source of the 10 T cell receptor beta chains below, sequenced in a study of blood T cell repertoires in COVID-19. Clones were read by immunoSEQ multiplex PCR, and TCRdb kept only the in-frame ones, dropping some. The sample consists of some 200,000 clones, 80% to 90% of them appearing once. The sequenced sample was PBMCs or T cells enriched from blood (not recorded which). Receptor source: a woman younger than 35 in a cohort exposed to, infected with or recovered from COVID-19 (not recorded which).

This chain joins TRBV28 and TRBJ1-5; possibly TRBD1 for D (6 bases). The germline V gene has CDR1 MDHEN and CDR2 SYDVKM. Trimming removed 3 bases at V and 4 bases at J, with 10 bases between. The CDR3 totals 14 residues. CDR3 in amino acids: CASSFPQGNQPQHF. CDR3 DNA: TGTGCCAGCAGTTTCCCACAGGGTAATCAGCCCCAGCATTTT.

This rearrangement joins TRBV6-1 to TRBJ2-6; 8 positions match TRBD2. Per germline, CDR1 MNHNS and CDR2 SASEGT. The ends lost 4 bases at V and 2 bases at J; junction bases unmatched: 4. The CDR3 has 16 residues. The DNA for the CDR3 is TGTGCCAGCAGTGTTAGCGGGACCCCTGGGGCCAACGTCCTGACTTTC. Translation gives CASSVSGTPGANVLTF.

The DNA of the CDR3 is TGTGCCAGCAGCCAAGATGCGGGGTGGGGCTGGGTCACTGAAGCTTTCTTT. This encodes CASSQDAGWGWVTEAFF. The chain employs TRBV14 and TRBJ1-1, with a possible D match to TRBD1 (5 bases). The CDR3 contains 17 residues. The germline V gene has CDR1 SGHDN and CDR2 FVKESK. Trimming cost V 0 bases and J 4 bases, with 18 bases left between them.

The J gene is TRBJ1-5, the V gene TRBV28; 8 positions agree with TRBD1. V was clipped by 5 bases and J by 5 bases; unmatched bases: 8. This CDR3 spans 15 amino acids. Germline lookup yields CDR1 MDHEN and CDR2 SYDVKM. The CDR3 nucleotides read TGTGCCAGCAGTACACAGGGGGAGGGAGATCAGCCCCAGCATTTT. Its protein is CASSTQGEGDQPQHF. Drawing the rest from reference TRBV28 and TRBJ1-5, the complete variable domain is DVKVTQSSRYLVKRTGEKVFLECVQDMDHENMFWYRQDPGLGLRLIYFSYDVKMKEKGDIPEGYSVSREKKERFSLILESASTNQTSMYLCASSTQGEGDQPQHFGDGTRLSIL.

This rearrangement joins TRBV27 to TRBJ2-1, with 8 nucleotides matching TRBD2. The CDR3 spans 14 residues. The V and J ends lost 3 bases and 10 bases, in that order; junction bases with no gene match: 8. Per the germline V gene, CDR1 is MNHEY and CDR2 is SMNVEV (reference sequence). The CDR3 sequence is CASSFPGLAREQFF. DNA of the CDR3: TGTGCCAGCAGTTTTCCTGGACTAGCCCGGGAGCAGTTCTTC.

This chain uses TRBV29-1 with TRBJ1-3; unclear D gene. The CDR3 covers 13 residues. CDR1 SQVTM and CDR2 ANQGSEA come from the germline V gene. The germline V and J ends were trimmed by 7 bases and 0 bases, with 10 bases remaining between them. This chain's CDR3 is CSAKQSSGNTIYF. The CDR3 nucleotides read TGCAGCGCCAAACAGTCCTCTGGAAACACCATATATTTT.

This rearrangement joins TRBV2 to TRBJ1-5; D might be TRBD1 (6 bases). V lost 5 bases and J 9 bases, leaving 11 bases between the germline ends. The CDR3 extends over 12 amino acids. Germline V gene sequence: CDR1 SNHLY, CDR2 FYNNEI. As DNA, the CDR3 is TGTGCCAGCAGTCTACAGGGACCGCCCCAGCATTTT. As protein: CASSLQGPPQHF.

V and J are TRBV7-3 and TRBJ2-1, with D tentatively TRBD1 (5 bases). Looked up from germline, CDR1 is SGHTA and CDR2 is FQGTGA. V was clipped by 2 bases and J by 7 bases, with 18 bases between them. This CDR3 region has 16 residues. The CDR3 DNA sequence: TGTGCCAGCAGCTTAGATGTCCGGTCAGGGAAGAATGAGCAGTTCTTC. It codes for CASSLDVRSGKNEQFF.

The chain recombines TRBV5-8 with TRBJ1-5, with D possibly matching TRBD1 (5 bases). The V gene's germline CDR1 is SGHTS and CDR2 YDEGEE. V dropped 4 bases and J dropped 0 bases, with 11 bases sitting between them. CDR3 length: 15 amino acids. CDR3: CASSPFGGSNQPQHF. The CDR3 DNA follows: TGTGCCAGCAGCCCCTTCGGGGGTAGCAATCAGCCCCAGCATTTT.

The chain is built from TRBV6-5 and TRBJ1-1; 8 positions agree with TRBD1. Germline CDR1 is MNHEY and CDR2 is SVGAGI. J was trimmed by 11 bases and V by 6 bases; bases with no gene match: 11. The CDR3 contains 13 residues. Written as DNA, the CDR3 is TGTGCCAGCAGCGCAGGGGGGACAGGTTGGGCTTTCTTT. Amino acids: CASSAGGTGWAFF.